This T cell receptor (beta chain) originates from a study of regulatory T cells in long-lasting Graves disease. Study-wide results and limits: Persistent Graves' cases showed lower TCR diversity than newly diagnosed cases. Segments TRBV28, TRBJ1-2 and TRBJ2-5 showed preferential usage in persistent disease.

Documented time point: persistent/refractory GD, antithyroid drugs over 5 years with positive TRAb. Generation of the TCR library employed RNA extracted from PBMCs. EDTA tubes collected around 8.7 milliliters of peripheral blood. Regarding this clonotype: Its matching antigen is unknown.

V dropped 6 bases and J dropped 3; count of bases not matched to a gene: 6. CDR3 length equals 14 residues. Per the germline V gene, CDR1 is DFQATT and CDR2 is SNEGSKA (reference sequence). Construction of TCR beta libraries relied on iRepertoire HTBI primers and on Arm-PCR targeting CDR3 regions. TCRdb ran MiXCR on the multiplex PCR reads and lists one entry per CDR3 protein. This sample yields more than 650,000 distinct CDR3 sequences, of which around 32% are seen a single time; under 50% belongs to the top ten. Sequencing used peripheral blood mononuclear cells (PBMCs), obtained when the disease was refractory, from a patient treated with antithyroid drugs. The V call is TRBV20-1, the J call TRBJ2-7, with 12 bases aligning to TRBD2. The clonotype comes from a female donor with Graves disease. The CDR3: CSAHTTSGSYEQYF. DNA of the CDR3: TGCAGTGCACATACGACTAGCGGGAGCTACGAGCAGTACTTC.